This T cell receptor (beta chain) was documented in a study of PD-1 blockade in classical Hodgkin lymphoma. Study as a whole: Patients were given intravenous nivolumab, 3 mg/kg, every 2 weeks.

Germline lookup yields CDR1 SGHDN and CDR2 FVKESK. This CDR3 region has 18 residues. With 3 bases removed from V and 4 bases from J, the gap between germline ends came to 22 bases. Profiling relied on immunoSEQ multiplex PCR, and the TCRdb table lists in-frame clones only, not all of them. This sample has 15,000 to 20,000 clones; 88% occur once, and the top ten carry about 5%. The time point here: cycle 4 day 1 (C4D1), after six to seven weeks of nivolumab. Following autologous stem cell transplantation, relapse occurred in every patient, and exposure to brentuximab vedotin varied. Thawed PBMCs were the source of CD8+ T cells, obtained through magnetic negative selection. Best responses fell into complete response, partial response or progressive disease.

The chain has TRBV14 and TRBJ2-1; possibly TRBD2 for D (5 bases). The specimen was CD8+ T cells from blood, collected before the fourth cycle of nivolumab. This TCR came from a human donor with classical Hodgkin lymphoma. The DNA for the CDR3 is TGTGCCAGCAGCCACGGACGCTTCGGGAACCCTTCATACAATGAGCAGTTCTTC. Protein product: CASSHGRFGNPSYNEQFF.